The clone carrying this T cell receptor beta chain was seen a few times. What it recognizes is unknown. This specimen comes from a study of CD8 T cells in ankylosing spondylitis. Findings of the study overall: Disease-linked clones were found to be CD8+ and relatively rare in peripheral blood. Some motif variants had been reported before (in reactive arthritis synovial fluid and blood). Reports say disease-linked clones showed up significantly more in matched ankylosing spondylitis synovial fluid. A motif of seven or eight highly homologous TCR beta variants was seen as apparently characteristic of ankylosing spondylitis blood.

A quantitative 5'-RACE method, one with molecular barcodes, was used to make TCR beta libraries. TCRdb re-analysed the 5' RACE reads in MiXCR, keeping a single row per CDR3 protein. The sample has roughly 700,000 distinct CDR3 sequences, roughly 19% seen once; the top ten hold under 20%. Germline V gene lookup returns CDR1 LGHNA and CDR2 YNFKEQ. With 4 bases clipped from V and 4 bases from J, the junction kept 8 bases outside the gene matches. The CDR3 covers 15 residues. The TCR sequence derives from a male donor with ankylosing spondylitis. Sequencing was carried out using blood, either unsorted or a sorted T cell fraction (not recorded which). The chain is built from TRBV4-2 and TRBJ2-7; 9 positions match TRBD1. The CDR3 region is CASSPSDRGYYEQYF. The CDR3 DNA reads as TGTGCCAGCAGCCCGTCGGACAGGGGCTATTACGAGCAGTACTTC.